The subject of this entry is one TCR beta chain. The sample comes from a study of blood T cell repertoires in COVID-19. The repertoire was sequenced with immunoSEQ multiplex PCR; TCRdb's copy has only in-frame clones and lacks some. Of approximately 220,000 clones listed, roughly four fifths were seen once; the top ten hold around 3.1%. This clonotype was sampled from a woman younger than 45 who had recovered from COVID-19. Source material: peripheral blood.

The CDR3 spells CATSDPKTSGLYNEQFF. The CDR3 DNA sequence: TGTGCCACCAGTGATCCGAAGACTAGCGGGCTTTACAATGAGCAGTTCTTC. The chain carries TRBV24-1 and TRBJ2-1, with 10 positions matching TRBD2. There are 17 residues in the CDR3. Trimming removed 3 bases from V and 4 bases from J; junction bases left unmatched: 8. In germline, CDR1 is KGHDR, CDR2 SFDVKD.